The 23 T cell receptor beta chains below come from one sample, sequenced in a study of CD8 T cells in ankylosing spondylitis. In TCRdb, the 5' RACE reads were re-called with MiXCR into one record per CDR3 protein. The repertoire includes a few hundred thousand distinct CDR3 sequences, over 8.5% of them detected once, and roughly 6.8% sits in the top ten. Sequenced input: blood, either unsorted or a sorted T cell fraction (not recorded which). These receptor sequences come from a male donor with ankylosing spondylitis or in good health (not recorded which).

This clonotype has ten or more counts. This chain uses TRBV6-5 with TRBJ1-1, with 9 bases identical to TRBD1. The CDR3 is made up of 17 amino acids. J lost 5 bases, V lost 0 bases, and 10 bases had no gene match. Germline CDR1 and CDR2: MNHEY and SVGAGI. CDR3 protein: CASSYSTTGGGRTEAFF. CDR3 coding DNA: TGTGCCAGCAGTTACTCGACCACAGGGGGCGGACGAACTGAAGCTTTCTTT.

This clonotype was seen many times. The chain recombines TRBV11-2 with TRBJ2-7; D is tentatively TRBD1 or TRBD2 (5 bases each). This CDR3 is 12 amino acids long. V lost 6 bases and J 6 bases, leaving 12 bases between the germline ends. Germline V gene lookup returns CDR1 SGHAT and CDR2 FQNNGV. The CDR3 nucleotides are TGTGCCAGCAGTTACGGGACGGGCGAGCAGTACTTC. This gives the protein CASSYGTGEQYF.

The chain uses TRBV5-5 and TRBJ2-1; D is uncertain. Germline CDR1 and CDR2: SGHKS and YYEKEE (reference sequence). The length of the CDR3 is 14 residues. Trimming shortened V by 0 bases and J by 4 bases, and 8 bases separated the two germline ends. CDR3 sequence reads: CASSLERPYNEQFF. The CDR3 coding sequence is TGTGCCAGCAGCTTGGAGCGACCTTACAATGAGCAGTTCTTC.

This clonotype has ten or more counts. This chain connects TRBV9 to TRBJ2-1; 10 positions agree with TRBD2. Germline V gene sequence: CDR1 SGDLS, CDR2 YYNGEE. This CDR3 has 16 residues. With 6 bases clipped from V and 4 bases from J, the junction kept 10 bases outside the gene matches. This CDR3 reads CASTSSGRGSYNEQFF. Here the CDR3 DNA reads TGTGCCAGCACCTCTAGCGGGAGAGGGTCTTACAATGAGCAGTTCTTC.

This clonotype was picked up many times. The chain has TRBV3-1 and TRBJ2-4; possibly TRBD2 for D (7 bases). The germline CDR1 and CDR2 sequences are LGHDT and YNNKEL (reference sequence). Trimming stripped 0 bases from V and 8 bases from J, with 14 bases between. The CDR3 is 15 amino acids. The CDR3 DNA reads TGTGCCAGCAGCCAAGAAGGGGGGGCGACATACATTCAGTACTTC. This sequence encodes CASSQEGGATYIQYF.

This clonotype has a handful of counts. The J gene is TRBJ1-3, the V gene TRBV7-6; the D is unclear. The V gene's germline CDR1 is SGHVS and CDR2 FNYEAQ. The CDR3 loop spans 14 amino acids. Trimming removed 1 base from V and 6 bases from J, with 10 bases in between. The chain's CDR3 is CASSLGPTINTIYF. The CDR3 DNA is TGTGCCAGCAGCTTAGGTCCCACGATAAACACCATATATTTT.

This clonotype was seen many times. This chain connects TRBV5-1 to TRBJ1-1, with 9 positions matching TRBD1. CDR1 and CDR2 from the germline V gene are SGHRS and YFSETQ. J gave up 3 bases and V 2 bases, and 2 bases lay outside the gene matches. CDR3 length: 14 residues. The chain's CDR3 is CASSFGQGHTEAFF. The CDR3 DNA reads TGCGCCAGCAGCTTCGGACAGGGGCACACTGAAGCTTTCTTT.

This clonotype has ten or more counts. The rearrangement uses TRBV5-1 and TRBJ1-1; D gene uncertain. V lost 0 bases and J 5 bases, leaving 14 bases between the germline ends. The CDR3 totals 15 residues. Germline V gene sequence: CDR1 SGHRS, CDR2 YFSETQ. The CDR3 sequence: CASSLGMVGRTEAFF. Here the CDR3 DNA reads TGCGCCAGCAGCTTGGGAATGGTTGGGCGGACTGAAGCTTTCTTT.

This clonotype was detected only a few times. V is TRBV28 and J is TRBJ2-7; D gene unclear. Trimming shortened V by 1 base and J by 5 bases, and 15 bases separated the two germline ends. The germline CDR1 and CDR2 sequences are MDHEN and SYDVKM. CDR3 length: 15 amino acids. DNA for the CDR3: TGTGCCAGCAGTTTATCCAGAGCGCGAATGGACGAGCAGTACTTC. Protein product: CASSLSRARMDEQYF.

There are many counts of this clonotype. The chain has TRBV11-1 and TRBJ1-6, with D tentatively TRBD1 (6 bases). This CDR3 is 16 amino acids long. Germline CDR1 reads SGHAT; CDR2 reads FQDESV (reference sequence). The V end was cut by 3 bases, the J end by 9 bases, with 18 bases between. Here the CDR3 reads CASSFSSGAGRSPLHF. The DNA of the CDR3 is TGTGCCAGCAGCTTCTCGTCGGGGGCGGGGCGTTCACCCCTCCACTTT.

Only a few counts were recorded for this clonotype. V usage is TRBV28 and J usage is TRBJ2-6, with TRBD1 identical over 7 bases. Germline V gene sequence: CDR1 MDHEN, CDR2 SYDVKM. The CDR3 is made up of 16 amino acids. Trimming removed 7 bases from V and 0 bases from J; junction bases left unmatched: 6. CDR3 protein: CASKRTGASGANVLTF. The CDR3 nucleotides read TGTGCCAGCAAAAGAACAGGGGCCTCTGGGGCCAACGTCCTGACTTTC.

The V and J genes are TRBV2 and TRBJ2-7, with TRBD1 matching 10 bases. J gave up 3 bases and V 5 bases, and 4 bases lay outside the gene matches. Germline V gene lookup returns CDR1 SNHLY and CDR2 FYNNEI. This CDR3 spans 14 amino acids. CDR3 sequence (DNA): TGTGCCAGCAGTAAGGGACAGGGGAGCTACGAGCAGTACTTC. Its protein is CASSKGQGSYEQYF.

In this sample, this clonotype turned up many times. This chain connects TRBV5-1 to TRBJ1-2; a possible D gene is TRBD1 (5 bases). This CDR3 comprises 14 residues. Trimming pared 1 base from V and 8 bases from J, leaving 15 bases between. Germline V lookup: CDR1 SGHRS, CDR2 YFSETQ. CDR3 residues: CASSLNRIEAGYTF. CDR3 sequence (DNA): TGCGCCAGCAGCTTGAACAGGATCGAAGCGGGCTACACCTTC.

The rearrangement links TRBV2 to TRBJ1-1; 7 positions agree with TRBD1. Germline assignment: CDR1 SNHLY and CDR2 FYNNEI. The CDR3 sequence is 13 residues long. V was clipped by 6 bases and J by 5 bases; unmatched bases: 6. CDR3 DNA: TGTGCCAGCAGGGAGGGGGCCGGTACTGAAGCTTTCTTT. As protein: CASREGAGTEAFF.

This clonotype was recorded many times. The chain carries TRBV20-1 and TRBJ1-1, with D tentatively TRBD1 (5 bases). There are 17 residues in the CDR3. Germline assignment: CDR1 DFQATT and CDR2 SNEGSKA (reference sequence). V lost 3 bases, J lost 0 bases, and 20 bases lay in between. DNA of the CDR3: TGCAGTGCTAGGACGAGTGATGCAGAGACAGTGAACACTGAAGCTTTCTTT. The encoded protein is CSARTSDAETVNTEAFF.

This clonotype was recorded at least ten times. V gene TRBV5-1 combines with J gene TRBJ1-1; 10 bases are shared with TRBD1. This CDR3 region has 13 residues. From germline, CDR1 is SGHRS and CDR2 YFSETQ. V lost 4 bases to trimming and J lost 8 bases; unmatched junction nucleotides: 5. The CDR3 here is CASSLTGGGEAFF. CDR3 in DNA: TGCGCCAGCAGCCTGACAGGGGGCGGAGAAGCTTTCTTT.

Only a few counts were recorded for this clonotype. Here the CDR3 reads CASSQDRQGKETQYF. For the CDR3, the DNA is TGCGCCAGCAGCCAAGATAGGCAGGGGAAGGAGACCCAGTACTTC. This chain links TRBV4-1 with TRBJ2-5; perhaps TRBD1 as D (6 bases). V gave up 0 bases and J gave up 5 bases, with 13 bases separating them. The CDR3 is made up of 15 amino acids. CDR1 and CDR2 (germline): MGHRA, YSYEKL.

The rearrangement links TRBV29-1 to TRBJ1-1, with 8 bases aligning to TRBD1. The CDR3 runs to 11 residues. CDR1 and CDR2 from the germline V gene are SQVTM and ANQGSEA. The CDR3 sequence is CSGDRGTEAFF. DNA for the CDR3: TGCAGTGGCGACAGGGGCACTGAAGCTTTCTTT.

The rearrangement links TRBV29-1 to TRBJ1-2, with a possible D match to TRBD1 (5 bases). Germline loops: CDR1 SQVTM, CDR2 ANQGSEA. The CDR3 has 15 residues. Trimming removed 4 bases from V and 0 bases from J, with 15 bases in between. Written as DNA, the CDR3 is TGCAGCGTTGGGGGCGGGTCGGCGGCTAACTATGGCTACACCTTC. Translating gives CSVGGGSAANYGYTF.

The chain recombines TRBV28 with TRBJ1-3; no clear D. V shed 10 bases and J shed 0 bases, with 13 bases lying between them. The germline V gene encodes CDR1 MDHEN and CDR2 SYDVKM. The CDR3 runs to 14 residues. CDR3 DNA: TGTGCCACCCTAGACGGTTCCTCTGGAAACACCATATATTTT. It codes for CATLDGSSGNTIYF.

Note on this clonotype: Just one base apart from a much larger clone, this may be a read error. This chain connects TRBV6-5 to TRBJ1-2; no firm D call. Germline V gene data show CDR1 as MNHEY and CDR2 as SVGAGI. The CDR3 runs to 14 residues. V was shortened by 0 bases and J by 8 bases, with 13 bases between the two germline ends. CDR3 protein: CASSYSRRAGGYTF. CDR3 bases: TGTGCCAGCAGTTACTCGAGACGGGCCGGGGGCTACACCTTC.

V is TRBV5-1 and J is TRBJ1-1, with 8 bases matching TRBD1. Germline trimming cut 1 base from V and 0 bases from J; bases unmatched to any gene: 5. From germline, CDR1 is SGHRS and CDR2 YFSETQ. The CDR3 totals 16 residues. DNA for the CDR3: TGCGCCAGCAGCTTGAGACAGGGGTTCTTGAACACTGAAGCTTTCTTT. It yields the protein CASSLRQGFLNTEAFF.

This clonotype was counted at least ten times. The rearrangement uses TRBV6-4 and TRBJ2-3; 14 nucleotides match TRBD2. Germline lookup yields CDR1 MRHNA and CDR2 SNTAGT. J was trimmed by 2 bases and V by 8 bases; bases with no gene match: 12. The CDR3 extends over 18 amino acids. The CDR3 coding sequence is TGTGCCAGCTTCCCCGGGACTAGCGGGAGAGGCCCCACAGATACGCAGTATTTT. Its translation: CASFPGTSGRGPTDTQYF.